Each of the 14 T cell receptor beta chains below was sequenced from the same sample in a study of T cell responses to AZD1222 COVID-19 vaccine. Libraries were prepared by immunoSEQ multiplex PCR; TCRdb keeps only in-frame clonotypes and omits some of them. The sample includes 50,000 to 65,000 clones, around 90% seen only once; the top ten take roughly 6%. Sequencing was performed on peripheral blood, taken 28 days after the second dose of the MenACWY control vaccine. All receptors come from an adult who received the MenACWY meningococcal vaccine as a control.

The CDR3: CASSKDSGRAGEQFF. In nucleotides, the CDR3 is TGTGCCAGCAGCAAAGACAGCGGGAGGGCCGGTGAGCAGTTCTTC. The chain employs TRBV7-6 and TRBJ2-1; 10 bases agree with TRBD2. The CDR3 loop spans 15 amino acids. The V gene's germline CDR1 is SGHVS and CDR2 FNYEAQ. The J segment lost 9 bases and the V segment lost 5 bases, leaving 10 bases of the junction unmatched. Supplemented by reference TRBV7-6 and TRBJ2-1, the full variable domain reads GAGVSQSPRYKVTKRGQDVALRCDPISGHVSLYWYRQALGQGPEFLTYFNYEAQQDKSGLPNDRFSAERPEGSISTLTIQRTEQRDSAMYRCASSKDSGRAGEQFFGPGTRLTVL.

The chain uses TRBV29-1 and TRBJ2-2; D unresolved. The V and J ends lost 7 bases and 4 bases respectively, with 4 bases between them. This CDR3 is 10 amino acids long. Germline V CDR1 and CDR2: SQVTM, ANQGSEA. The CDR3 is CSELTGELFF. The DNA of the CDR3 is TGCAGCGAACTCACCGGGGAGCTGTTTTTT.

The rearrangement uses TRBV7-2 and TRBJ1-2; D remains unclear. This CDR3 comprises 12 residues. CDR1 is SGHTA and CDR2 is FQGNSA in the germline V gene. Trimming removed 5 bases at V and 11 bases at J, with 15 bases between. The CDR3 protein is CASSRPVALYTF. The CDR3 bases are TGTGCCAGCAGCCGCCCAGTAGCTCTTTACACCTTC.

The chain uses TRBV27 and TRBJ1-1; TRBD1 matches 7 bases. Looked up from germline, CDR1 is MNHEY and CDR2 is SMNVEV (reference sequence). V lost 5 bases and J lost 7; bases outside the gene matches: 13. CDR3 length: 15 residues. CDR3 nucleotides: TGTGCCAGCAGTCCCTTACAGGGGATGAGGGGTGAAGCTTTCTTT. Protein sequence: CASSPLQGMRGEAFF.

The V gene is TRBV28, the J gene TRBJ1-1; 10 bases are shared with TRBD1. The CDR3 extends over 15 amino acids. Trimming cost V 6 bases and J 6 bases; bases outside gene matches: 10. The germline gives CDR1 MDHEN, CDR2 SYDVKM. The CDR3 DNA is TGTGCCAGCAGCCCACCGGGACAGGGGAAGGCTGAAGCTTTCTTT. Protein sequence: CASSPPGQGKAEAFF.

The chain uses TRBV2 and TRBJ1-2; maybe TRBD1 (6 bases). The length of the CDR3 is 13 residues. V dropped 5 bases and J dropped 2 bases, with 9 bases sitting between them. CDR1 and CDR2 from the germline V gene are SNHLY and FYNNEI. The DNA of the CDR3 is TGTGCCAGCAGTTTAGGACAGAACTATGGCTACACCTTC. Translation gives CASSLGQNYGYTF.

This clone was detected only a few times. The CDR3: CASSMPTGFQPQHF. The CDR3 DNA follows: TGTGCCAGTAGTATGCCCACAGGGTTTCAGCCCCAGCATTTT. This rearrangement joins TRBV19 to TRBJ1-5; D perhaps matches TRBD1 (6 bases). The CDR3 runs to 14 residues. Trimming shortened V by 3 bases and J by 6 bases, and 12 bases separated the two germline ends. Germline V gene data show CDR1 as LNHDA and CDR2 as SQIVND (reference sequence). Using reference TRBV19 and TRBJ1-5 for the parts outside the CDR3, the full variable domain is DGGITQSPKYLFRKEGQNVTLSCEQNLNHDAMYWYRQDPGQGLRLIYYSQIVNDFQKGDIAEGYSVSREKKESFPLTVTSAQKNPTAFYLCASSMPTGFQPQHFGDGTRLSIL.

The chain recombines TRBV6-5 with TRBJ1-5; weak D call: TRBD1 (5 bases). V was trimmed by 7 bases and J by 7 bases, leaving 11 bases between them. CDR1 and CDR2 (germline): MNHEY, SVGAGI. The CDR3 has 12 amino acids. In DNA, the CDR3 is TGTGCCAGCATGGCAGGGCAACAGCCCCAGCATTTT. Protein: CASMAGQQPQHF.

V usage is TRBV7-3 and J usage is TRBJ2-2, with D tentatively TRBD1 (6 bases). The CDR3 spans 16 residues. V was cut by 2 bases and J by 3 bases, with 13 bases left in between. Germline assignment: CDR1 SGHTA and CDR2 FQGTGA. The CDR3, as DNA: TGTGCCAGCAGCTTAGGGGCAGGGGTTGACACCGGGGAGCTGTTTTTT. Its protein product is CASSLGAGVDTGELFF.

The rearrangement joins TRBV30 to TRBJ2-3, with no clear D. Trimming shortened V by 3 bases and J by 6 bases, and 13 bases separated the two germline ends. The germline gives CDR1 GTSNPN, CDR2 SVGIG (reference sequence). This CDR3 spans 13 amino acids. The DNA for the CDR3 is TGTGCCTGGAGGACGATCCAGCAGGATACGCAGTATTTT. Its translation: CAWRTIQQDTQYF.

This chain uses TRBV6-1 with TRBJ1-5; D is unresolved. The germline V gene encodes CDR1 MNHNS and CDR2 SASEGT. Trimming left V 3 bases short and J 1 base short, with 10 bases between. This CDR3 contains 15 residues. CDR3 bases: TGTGCCAGCAGTGATTTATCGGGGAGCAATCAGCCCCAGCATTTT. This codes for CASSDLSGSNQPQHF.

CDR3 DNA: TGTGCCAGCAGCTTAGATCGTGGGTCCTACGAGCAGTACTTC. Residues: CASSLDRGSYEQYF. V usage is TRBV11-2 and J usage is TRBJ2-7; D is unclear. Germline V gene sequence: CDR1 SGHAT, CDR2 FQNNGV. V was clipped by 0 bases and J by 1 base, with 7 bases between them. The CDR3 spans 14 residues.

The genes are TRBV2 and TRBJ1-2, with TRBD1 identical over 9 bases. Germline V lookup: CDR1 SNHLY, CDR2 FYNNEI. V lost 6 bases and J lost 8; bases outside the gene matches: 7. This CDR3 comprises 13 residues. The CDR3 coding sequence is TGTGCCAGCAGACTCGACAGGGGGGAAGGCTACACCTTC. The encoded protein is CASRLDRGEGYTF.

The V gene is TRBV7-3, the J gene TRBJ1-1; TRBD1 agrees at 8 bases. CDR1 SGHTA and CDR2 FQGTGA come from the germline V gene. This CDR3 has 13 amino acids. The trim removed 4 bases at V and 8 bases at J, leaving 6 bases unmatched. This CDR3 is CASSSTGGGEAFF. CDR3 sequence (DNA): TGTGCCAGCAGCTCAACAGGGGGTGGAGAAGCTTTCTTT.